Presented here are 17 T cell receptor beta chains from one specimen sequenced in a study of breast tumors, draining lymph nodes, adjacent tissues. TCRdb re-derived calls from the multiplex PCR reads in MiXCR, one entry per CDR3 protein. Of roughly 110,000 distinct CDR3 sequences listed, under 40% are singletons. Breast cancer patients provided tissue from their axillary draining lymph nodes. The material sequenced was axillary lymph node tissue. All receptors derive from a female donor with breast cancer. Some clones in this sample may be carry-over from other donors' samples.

The CDR3 region has the DNA TGCAGTGCTAGGGGTAGCGGGGGGACAGTAAATGAGCAGTTCTTC. This sequence encodes CSARGSGGTVNEQFF. V gene TRBV20-1 combines with J gene TRBJ2-1; 10 positions agree with TRBD2. The J segment lost 7 bases and the V segment lost 3 bases, leaving 9 bases of the junction unmatched. The germline CDR1 and CDR2 sequences are DFQATT and SNEGSKA (reference sequence). The CDR3 sequence is 15 residues long.

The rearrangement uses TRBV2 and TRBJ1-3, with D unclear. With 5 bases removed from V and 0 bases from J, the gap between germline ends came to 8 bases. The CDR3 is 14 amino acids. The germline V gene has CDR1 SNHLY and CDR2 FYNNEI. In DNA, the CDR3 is TGTGCCAGCAGTCGGGAGGTCTCTGGAAACACCATATATTTT. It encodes CASSREVSGNTIYF.

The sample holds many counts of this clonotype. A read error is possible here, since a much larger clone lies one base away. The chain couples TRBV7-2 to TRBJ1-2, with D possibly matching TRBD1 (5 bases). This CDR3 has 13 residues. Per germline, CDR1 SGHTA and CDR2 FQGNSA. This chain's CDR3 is CASSDVGRGGYAF. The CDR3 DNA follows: TGTGCCAGCAGCGACGTGGGGAGGGGCGGCTACGCCTTC.

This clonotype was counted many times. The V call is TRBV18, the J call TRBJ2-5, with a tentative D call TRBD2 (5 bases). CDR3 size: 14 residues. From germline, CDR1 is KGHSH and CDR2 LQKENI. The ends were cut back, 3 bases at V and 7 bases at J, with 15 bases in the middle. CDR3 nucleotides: TGTGCCAGCTCACCTGGAGGCCACTTTTGGACCCAGTACTTC. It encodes CASSPGGHFWTQYF.

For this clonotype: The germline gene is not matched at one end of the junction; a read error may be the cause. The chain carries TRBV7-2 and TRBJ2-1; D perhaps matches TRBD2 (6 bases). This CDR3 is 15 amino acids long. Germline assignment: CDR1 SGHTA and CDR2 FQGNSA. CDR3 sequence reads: CASSSGTVSYNERLF. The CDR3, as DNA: TGTGCCAGCAGCTCAGGGACTGTATCCTACAATGAGCGGCTCTTC.

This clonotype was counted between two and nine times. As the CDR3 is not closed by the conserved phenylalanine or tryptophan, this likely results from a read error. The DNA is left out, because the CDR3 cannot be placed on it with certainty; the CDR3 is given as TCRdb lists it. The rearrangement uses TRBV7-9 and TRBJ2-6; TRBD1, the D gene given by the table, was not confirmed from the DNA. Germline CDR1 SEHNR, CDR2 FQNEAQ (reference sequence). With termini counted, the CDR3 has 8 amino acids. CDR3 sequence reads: CASSSAGQ.

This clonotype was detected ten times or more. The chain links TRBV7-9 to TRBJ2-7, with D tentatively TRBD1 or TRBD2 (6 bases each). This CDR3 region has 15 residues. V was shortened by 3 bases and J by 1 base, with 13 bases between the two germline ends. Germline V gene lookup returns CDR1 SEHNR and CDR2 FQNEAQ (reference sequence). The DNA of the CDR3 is TGTGCCAGCAGCTTTATGGGGGGCGCGTCCTACGAGCAGTACTTC. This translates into CASSFMGGASYEQYF. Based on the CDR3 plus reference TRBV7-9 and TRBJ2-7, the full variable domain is DTGVSQNPRHKITKRGQNVTFRCDPISEHNRLYWYRQTLGQGPEFLTYFQNEAQLEKSRLLSDRFSAERPKGSFSTLEIQRTEQGDSAMYLCASSFMGGASYEQYFGPGTRLTVT.

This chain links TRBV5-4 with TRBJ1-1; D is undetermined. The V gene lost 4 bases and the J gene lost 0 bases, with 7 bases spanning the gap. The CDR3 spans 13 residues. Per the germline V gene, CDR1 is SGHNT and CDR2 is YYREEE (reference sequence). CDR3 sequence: CASSTEMNTEAFF. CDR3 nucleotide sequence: TGTGCCAGCAGCACAGAGATGAACACTGAAGCTTTCTTT. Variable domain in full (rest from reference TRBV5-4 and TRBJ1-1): ETGVTQSPTHLIKTRGQQVTLRCSSQSGHNTVSWYQQALGQGPQFIFQYYREEENGRGNFPPRFSGLQFPNYSSELNVNALELDDSALYLCASSTEMNTEAFFGQGTRLTVV.

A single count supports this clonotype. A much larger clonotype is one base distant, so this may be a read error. The CDR3 sequence: CASSLPGTSGDNEQFF. CDR3 nucleotide sequence: TGTGCCAGCAGTTTGCCCGGGACTAGCGGAGACAATGAGCAGTTCTTC. The chain employs TRBV28 and TRBJ2-1; 11 bases align to TRBD2. Germline V gene data show CDR1 as MDHEN and CDR2 as SYDVKM. This CDR3 contains 16 residues. J gave up 5 bases and V 3 bases, and 6 bases lay outside the gene matches.

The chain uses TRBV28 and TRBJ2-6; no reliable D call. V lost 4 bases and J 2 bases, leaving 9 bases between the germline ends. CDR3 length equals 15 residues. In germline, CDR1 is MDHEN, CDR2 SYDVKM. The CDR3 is CASSWGVTGANVLTF. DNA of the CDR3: TGTGCCAGCAGTTGGGGTGTTACTGGGGCCAACGTCCTGACTTTC. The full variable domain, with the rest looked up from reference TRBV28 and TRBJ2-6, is DVKVTQSSRYLVKRTGEKVFLECVQDMDHENMFWYRQDPGLGLRLIYFSYDVKMKEKGDIPEGYSVSREKKERFSLILESASTNQTSMYLCASSWGVTGANVLTFGAGSRLTVL.

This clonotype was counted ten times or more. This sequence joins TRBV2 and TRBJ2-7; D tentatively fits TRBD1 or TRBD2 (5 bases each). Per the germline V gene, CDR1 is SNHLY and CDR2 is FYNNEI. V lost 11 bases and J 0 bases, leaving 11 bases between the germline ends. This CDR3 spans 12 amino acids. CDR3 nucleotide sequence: TGTGCCTCCCGGGACGACTCCTACGAGCAGTACTTC. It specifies CASRDDSYEQYF.

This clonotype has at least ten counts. The CDR3 DNA sequence: TGTGCCTGGAGTCGAGTTGCAACTAATGAAAAACTGTTTTTT. It translates to CAWSRVATNEKLFF. This sequence joins TRBV30 and TRBJ1-4; D not certain. Germline-derived CDR1 and CDR2 are GTSNPN and SVGIG (reference sequence). The CDR3 covers 14 residues. The V end was cut by 2 bases, the J end by 0 bases, with 7 bases between. The variable domain in full, completed from reference TRBV30 and TRBJ1-4, reads SQTIHQWPATLVQPVGSPLSLECTVEGTSNPNLYWYRQAAGRGLQLLFYSVGIGQISSEVPQNLSASRPQDRQFILSSKKLLLSDSGFYLCAWSRVATNEKLFFGSGTQLSVL.

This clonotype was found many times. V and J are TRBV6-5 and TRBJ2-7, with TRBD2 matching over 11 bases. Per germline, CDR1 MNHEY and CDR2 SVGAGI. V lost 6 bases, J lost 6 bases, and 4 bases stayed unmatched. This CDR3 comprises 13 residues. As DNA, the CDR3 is TGTGCCAGCAGACACGGACTAGCGGGCGAGCAGTACTTC. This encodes CASRHGLAGEQYF.

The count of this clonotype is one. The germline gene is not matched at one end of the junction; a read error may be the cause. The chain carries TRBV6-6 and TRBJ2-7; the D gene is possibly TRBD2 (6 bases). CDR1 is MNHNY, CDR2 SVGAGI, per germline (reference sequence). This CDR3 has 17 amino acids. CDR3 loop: CASRKGVVSGEKREQYF. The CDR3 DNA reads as TGTGCCAGCAGAAAAGGGGTCGTATCGGGGGAGAAGAGAGAGCAGTATTTC.

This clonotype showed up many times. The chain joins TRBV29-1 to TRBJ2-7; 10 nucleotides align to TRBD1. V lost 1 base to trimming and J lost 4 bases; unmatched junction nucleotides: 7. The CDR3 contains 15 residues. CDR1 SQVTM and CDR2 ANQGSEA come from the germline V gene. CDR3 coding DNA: TGCAGCGTTGAAGGAGTGGACAGGGGGAAGTACGAGCAGTACTTC. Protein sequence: CSVEGVDRGKYEQYF.

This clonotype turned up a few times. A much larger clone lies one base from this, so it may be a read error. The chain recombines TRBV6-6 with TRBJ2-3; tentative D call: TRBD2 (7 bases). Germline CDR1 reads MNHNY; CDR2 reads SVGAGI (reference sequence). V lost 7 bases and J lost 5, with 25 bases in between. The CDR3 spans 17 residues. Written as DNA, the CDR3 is TGTGCCAGCAACCTTCGGACTAGTAGGGGGAGTGGAGATACGCAGTATTTT. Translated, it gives CASNLRTSRGSGDTQYF.

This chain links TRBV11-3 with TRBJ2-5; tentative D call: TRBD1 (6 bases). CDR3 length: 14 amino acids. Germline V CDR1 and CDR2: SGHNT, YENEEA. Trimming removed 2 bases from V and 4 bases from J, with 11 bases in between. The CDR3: CASSLPTGVETQYF. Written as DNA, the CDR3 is TGTGCCAGCAGCTTACCGACAGGTGTAGAGACCCAGTACTTC.